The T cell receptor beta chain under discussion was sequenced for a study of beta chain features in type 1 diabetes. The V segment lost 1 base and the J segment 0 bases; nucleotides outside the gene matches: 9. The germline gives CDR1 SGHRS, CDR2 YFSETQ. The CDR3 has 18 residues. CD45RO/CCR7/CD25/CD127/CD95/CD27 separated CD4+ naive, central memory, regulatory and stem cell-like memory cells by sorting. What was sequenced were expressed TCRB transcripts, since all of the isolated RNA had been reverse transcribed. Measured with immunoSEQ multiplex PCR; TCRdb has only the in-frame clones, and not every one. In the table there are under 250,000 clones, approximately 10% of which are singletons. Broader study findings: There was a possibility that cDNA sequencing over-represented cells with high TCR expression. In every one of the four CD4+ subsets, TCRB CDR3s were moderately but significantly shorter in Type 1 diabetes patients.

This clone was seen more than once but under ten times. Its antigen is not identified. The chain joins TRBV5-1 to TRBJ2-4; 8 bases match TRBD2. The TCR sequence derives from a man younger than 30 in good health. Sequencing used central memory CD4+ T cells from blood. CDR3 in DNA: TGCGCCAGCAGCTTGAGCGGGAGAGGAGGGGTAGCCAAAAACATTCAGTACTTC. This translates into CASSLSGRGGVAKNIQYF.